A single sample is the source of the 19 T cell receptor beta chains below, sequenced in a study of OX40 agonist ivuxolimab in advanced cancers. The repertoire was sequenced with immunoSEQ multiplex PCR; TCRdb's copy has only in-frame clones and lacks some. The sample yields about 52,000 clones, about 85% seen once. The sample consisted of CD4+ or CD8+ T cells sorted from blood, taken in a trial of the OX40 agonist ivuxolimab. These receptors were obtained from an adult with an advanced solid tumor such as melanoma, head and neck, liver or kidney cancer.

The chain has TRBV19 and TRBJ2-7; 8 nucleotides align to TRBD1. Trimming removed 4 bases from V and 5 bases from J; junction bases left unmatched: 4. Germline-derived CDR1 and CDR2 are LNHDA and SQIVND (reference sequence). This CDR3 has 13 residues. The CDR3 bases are TGTGCCAGTAGTACCAGGGGGCTACACGAGCAGTACTTC. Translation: CASSTRGLHEQYF.

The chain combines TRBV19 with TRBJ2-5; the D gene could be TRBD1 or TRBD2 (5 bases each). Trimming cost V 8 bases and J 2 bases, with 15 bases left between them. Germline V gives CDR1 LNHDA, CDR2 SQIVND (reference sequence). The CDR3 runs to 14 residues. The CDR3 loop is CASSWDLEQETQYF. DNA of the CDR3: TGTGCCAGTTCCTGGGACCTAGAACAAGAGACCCAGTACTTC.

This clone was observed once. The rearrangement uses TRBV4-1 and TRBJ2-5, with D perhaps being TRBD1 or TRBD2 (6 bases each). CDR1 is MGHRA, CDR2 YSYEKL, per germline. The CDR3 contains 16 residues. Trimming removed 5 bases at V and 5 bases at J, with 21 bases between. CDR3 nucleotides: TGCGCCAGCAGCAGTCAAATGGGGGGCCAAGGGGAGACCCAGTACTTC. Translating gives CASSSQMGGQGETQYF.

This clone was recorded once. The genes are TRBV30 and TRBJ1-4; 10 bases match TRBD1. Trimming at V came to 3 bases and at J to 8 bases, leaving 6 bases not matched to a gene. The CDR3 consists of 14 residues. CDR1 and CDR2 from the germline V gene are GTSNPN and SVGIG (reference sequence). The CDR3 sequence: CAWSEGTGEEKLFF. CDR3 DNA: TGTGCCTGGAGCGAAGGGACAGGGGAGGAAAAACTGTTTTTT.

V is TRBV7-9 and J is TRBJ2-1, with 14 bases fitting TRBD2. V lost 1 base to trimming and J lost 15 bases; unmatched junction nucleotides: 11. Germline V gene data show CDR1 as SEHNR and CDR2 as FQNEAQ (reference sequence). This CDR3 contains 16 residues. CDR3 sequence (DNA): TGTGCCAGCAGCTTAGGCGGACTAGCGGGGGGCTTGAGCGCGTTCTTC. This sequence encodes CASSLGGLAGGLSAFF.

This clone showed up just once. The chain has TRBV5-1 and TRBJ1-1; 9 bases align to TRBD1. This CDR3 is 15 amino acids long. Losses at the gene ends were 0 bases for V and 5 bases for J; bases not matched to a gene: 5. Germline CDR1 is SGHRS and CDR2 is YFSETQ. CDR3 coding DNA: TGCGCCAGCAGCTTGGGACAGGGGGTACGGACTGAAGCTTTCTTT. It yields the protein CASSLGQGVRTEAFF.

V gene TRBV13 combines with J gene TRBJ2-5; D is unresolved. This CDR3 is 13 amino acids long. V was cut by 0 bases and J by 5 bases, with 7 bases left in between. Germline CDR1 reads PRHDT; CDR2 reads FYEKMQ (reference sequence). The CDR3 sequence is CASSLGMVETQYF. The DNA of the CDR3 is TGTGCCAGCAGCTTAGGGATGGTGGAGACCCAGTACTTC.

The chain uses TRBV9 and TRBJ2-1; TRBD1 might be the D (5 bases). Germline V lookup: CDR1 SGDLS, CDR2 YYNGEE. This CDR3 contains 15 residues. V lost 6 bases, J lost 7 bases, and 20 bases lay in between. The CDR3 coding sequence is TGTGCCAGCAACTCAGGGTCCTGGGGCAGGAATGAGCAGTTCTTC. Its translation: CASNSGSWGRNEQFF.

Here the CDR3 DNA reads TGTGCCAGCAGCCCACTAGGGGACAGGGACGTATCACCTGGAAACACCATATATTTT. Encoded protein: CASSPLGDRDVSPGNTIYF. The V call is TRBV7-8, the J call TRBJ1-3, with 9 bases matching TRBD1. Losses at the gene ends were 5 bases for V and 2 bases for J; bases not matched to a gene: 16. The CDR3 spans 19 residues. Per the germline V gene, CDR1 is SGHVS and CDR2 is FQNEAQ.

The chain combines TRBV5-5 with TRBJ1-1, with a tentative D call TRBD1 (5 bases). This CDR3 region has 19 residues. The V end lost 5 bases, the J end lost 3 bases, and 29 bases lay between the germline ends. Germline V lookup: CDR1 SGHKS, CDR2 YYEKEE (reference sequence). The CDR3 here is CASRRGPGGTPGRDTEAFF. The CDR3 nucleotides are TGTGCCAGCAGGCGTGGTCCTGGGGGGACCCCGGGGAGGGACACTGAAGCTTTCTTT.

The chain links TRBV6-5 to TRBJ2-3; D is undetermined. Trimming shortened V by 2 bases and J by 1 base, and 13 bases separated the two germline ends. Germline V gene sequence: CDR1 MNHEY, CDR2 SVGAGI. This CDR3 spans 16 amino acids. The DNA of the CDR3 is TGTGCCAGCAGTTACACCGGGCCCCGGGGCACAGATACGCAGTATTTT. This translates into CASSYTGPRGTDTQYF.

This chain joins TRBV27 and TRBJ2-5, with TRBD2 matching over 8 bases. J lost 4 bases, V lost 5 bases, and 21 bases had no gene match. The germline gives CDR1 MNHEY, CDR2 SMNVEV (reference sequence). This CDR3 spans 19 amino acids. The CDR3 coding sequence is TGTGCCAGCAGTCAGACGGTAGTCGGGGCTAGCGGGTCCCGAGAGACCCAGTACTTC. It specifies CASSQTVVGASGSRETQYF.

CDR3 sequence: CAWNIDGAETQYF. In DNA form, the CDR3 reads TGTGCCTGGAACATAGATGGGGCAGAGACCCAGTACTTC. V gene TRBV30 combines with J gene TRBJ2-5, with D maybe TRBD1 (5 bases). The CDR3 has 13 amino acids. V lost 4 bases and J lost 4, with 13 bases in between. The germline gives CDR1 GTSNPN, CDR2 SVGIG (reference sequence).

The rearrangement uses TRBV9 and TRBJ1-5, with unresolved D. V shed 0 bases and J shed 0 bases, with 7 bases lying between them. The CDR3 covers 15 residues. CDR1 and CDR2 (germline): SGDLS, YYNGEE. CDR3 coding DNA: TGTGCCAGCAGCGTAGGTCCGAATAGCAATCAGCCCCAGCATTTT. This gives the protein CASSVGPNSNQPQHF. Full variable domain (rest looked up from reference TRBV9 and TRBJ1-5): DSGVTQTPKHLITATGQRVTLRCSPRSGDLSVYWYQQSLDQGLQFLIQYYNGEERAKGNILERFSAQQFPDLHSELNLSSLELGDSALYFCASSVGPNSNQPQHFGDGTRLSIL.

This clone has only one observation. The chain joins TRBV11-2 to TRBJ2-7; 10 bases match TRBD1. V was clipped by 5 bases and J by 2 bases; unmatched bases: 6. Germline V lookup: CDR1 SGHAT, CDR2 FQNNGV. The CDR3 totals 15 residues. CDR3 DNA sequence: TGTGCCAGCAGCCACCCCGGACAGGGGGCCTACGAGCAGTACTTC. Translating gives CASSHPGQGAYEQYF.

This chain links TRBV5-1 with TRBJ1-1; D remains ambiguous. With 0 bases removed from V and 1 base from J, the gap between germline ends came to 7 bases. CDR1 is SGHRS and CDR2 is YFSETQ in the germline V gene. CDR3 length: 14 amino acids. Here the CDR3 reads CASSLGDGNTEAFF. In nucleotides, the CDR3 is TGCGCCAGCAGCTTGGGTGACGGGAACACTGAAGCTTTCTTT. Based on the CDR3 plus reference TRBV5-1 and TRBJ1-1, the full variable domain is KAGVTQTPRYLIKTRGQQVTLSCSPISGHRSVSWYQQTPGQGLQFLFEYFSETQRNKGNFPGRFSGRQFSNSRSEMNVSTLELGDSALYLCASSLGDGNTEAFFGQGTRLTVV.

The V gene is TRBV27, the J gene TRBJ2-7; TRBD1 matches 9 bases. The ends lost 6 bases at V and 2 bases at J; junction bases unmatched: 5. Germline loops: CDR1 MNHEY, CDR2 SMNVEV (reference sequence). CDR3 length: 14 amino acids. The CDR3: CASRSTGGAYEQYF. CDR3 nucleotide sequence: TGTGCCAGCAGGTCGACAGGGGGTGCCTACGAGCAGTACTTC.

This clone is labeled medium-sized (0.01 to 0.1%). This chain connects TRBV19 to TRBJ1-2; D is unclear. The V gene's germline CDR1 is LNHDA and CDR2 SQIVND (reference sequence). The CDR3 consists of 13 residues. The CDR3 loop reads CASRAAAGEGYTF. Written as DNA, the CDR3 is TGTGCTTCGCGGGCGGCAGCCGGGGAGGGCTACACCTTC.

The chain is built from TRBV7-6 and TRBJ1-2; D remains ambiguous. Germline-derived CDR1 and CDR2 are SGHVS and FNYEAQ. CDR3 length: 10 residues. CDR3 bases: TGTGACAAGGAGGTGAATGGCTACACCTTC. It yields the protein CDKEVNGYTF.